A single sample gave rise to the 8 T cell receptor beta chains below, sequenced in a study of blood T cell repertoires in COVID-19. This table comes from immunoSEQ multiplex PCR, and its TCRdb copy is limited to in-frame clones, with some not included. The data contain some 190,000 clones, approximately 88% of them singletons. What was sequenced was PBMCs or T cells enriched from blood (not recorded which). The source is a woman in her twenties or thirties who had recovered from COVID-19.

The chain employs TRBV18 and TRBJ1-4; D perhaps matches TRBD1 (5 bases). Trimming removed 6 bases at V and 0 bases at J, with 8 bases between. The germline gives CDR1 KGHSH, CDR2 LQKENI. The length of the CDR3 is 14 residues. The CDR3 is CASSATATNEKLFF. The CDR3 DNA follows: TGTGCCAGCTCTGCGACAGCAACTAATGAAAAACTGTTTTTT.

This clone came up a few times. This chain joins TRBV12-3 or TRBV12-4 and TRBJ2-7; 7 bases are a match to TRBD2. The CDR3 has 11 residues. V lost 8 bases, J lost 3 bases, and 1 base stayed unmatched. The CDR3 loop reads CASGRDYEQYF. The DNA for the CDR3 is TGTGCCAGCGGGAGGGACTACGAGCAGTACTTC.

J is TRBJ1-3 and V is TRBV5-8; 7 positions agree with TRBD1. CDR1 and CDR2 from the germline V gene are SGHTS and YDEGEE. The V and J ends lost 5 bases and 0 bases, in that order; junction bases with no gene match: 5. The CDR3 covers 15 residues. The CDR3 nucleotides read TGTGCCAGCAGAACTTGGGACAGCTCTGGAAACACCATATATTTT. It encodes CASRTWDSSGNTIYF.

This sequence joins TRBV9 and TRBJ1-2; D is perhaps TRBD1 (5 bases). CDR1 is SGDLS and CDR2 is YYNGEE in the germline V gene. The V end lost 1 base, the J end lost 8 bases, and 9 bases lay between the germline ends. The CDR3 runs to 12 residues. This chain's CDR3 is CASSVQGGGYTF. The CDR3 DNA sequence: TGTGCCAGCAGCGTACAGGGAGGAGGCTACACCTTC.

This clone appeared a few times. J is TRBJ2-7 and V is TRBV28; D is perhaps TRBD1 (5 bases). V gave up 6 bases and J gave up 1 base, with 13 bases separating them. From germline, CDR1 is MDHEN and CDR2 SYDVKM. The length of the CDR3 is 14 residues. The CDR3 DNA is TGTGCCAGCAGACCCACCCCAGGGTCCTACGAGCAGTACTTC. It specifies CASRPTPGSYEQYF.

CDR3: CASSERRGGAGEQFF. In DNA, the CDR3 is TGTGCCAGCAGTGAACGTCGGGGGGGCGCGGGTGAGCAGTTCTTC. The rearrangement links TRBV2 to TRBJ2-1, with TRBD2 identical over 8 bases. The CDR3 is 15 amino acids. V gave up 2 bases and J gave up 9 bases; unmatched junction bases: 9. The germline V gene encodes CDR1 SNHLY and CDR2 FYNNEI.

CDR3 protein: CASSFKTGMETQYF. In nucleotides, the CDR3 is TGTGCCAGTAGCTTTAAGACAGGGATGGAGACCCAGTACTTC. This rearrangement joins TRBV19 to TRBJ2-5; 7 bases align to TRBD1. V gave up 6 bases and J gave up 5 bases; unmatched junction bases: 9. CDR1 is LNHDA, CDR2 SQIVND, per germline (reference sequence). CDR3 size: 14 residues.

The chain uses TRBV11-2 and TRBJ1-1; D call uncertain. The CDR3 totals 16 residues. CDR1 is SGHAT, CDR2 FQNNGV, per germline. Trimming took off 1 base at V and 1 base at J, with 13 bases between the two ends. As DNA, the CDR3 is TGTGCCAGCAGCTTAGGCCGCGTTAGCAGGAACACTGAAGCTTTCTTT. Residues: CASSLGRVSRNTEAFF.